This TCR beta chain was recorded in a study of T cell responses to AZD1222 COVID-19 vaccine. General study results and limits: With two AZD1222 doses given, Spike-specific TCR breadth and depth both rose. Nearly half of unique spike-specific TCRs reportedly avoided B.1.351 and B.1.1.7 mutated regions. White British donors predominated, females outnumbered males, and clonal diversity was possibly underestimated. Baseline antibody screening turned up just six seropositive AZD1222 recipients.

This CDR3 is built from 14 residues. V lost 3 bases and J 7 bases, leaving 16 bases between the germline ends. Germline CDR1 reads SQVTM; CDR2 reads ANQGSEA. Some clones are missing from TCRdb's copy, which holds only in-frame ones; the method was immunoSEQ multiplex PCR. The sample records tens of thousands of clones, about 93% being singletons. Comments on this clone: Its antigen is unknown.

Material: peripheral blood, obtained 28 days after the second dose of the MenACWY control vaccine. This clonotype originated in an adult who received the MenACWY meningococcal vaccine as a control. The chain joins TRBV29-1 to TRBJ2-1, with a possible D match to TRBD1 (6 bases). The CDR3: CSVDRAGERNEQFF. The CDR3 DNA reads as TGCAGCGTTGATAGGGCAGGGGAGAGGAATGAGCAGTTCTTC.